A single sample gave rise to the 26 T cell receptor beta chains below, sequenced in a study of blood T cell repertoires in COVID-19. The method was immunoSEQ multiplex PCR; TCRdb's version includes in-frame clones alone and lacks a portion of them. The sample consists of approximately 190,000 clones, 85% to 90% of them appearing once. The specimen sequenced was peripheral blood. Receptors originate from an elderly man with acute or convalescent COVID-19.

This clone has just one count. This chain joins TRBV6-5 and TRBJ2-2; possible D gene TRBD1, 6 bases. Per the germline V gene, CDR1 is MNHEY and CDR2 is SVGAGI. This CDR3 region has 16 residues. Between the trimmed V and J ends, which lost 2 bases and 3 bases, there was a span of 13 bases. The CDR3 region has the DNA TGTGCCAGCAGTTACCAGGGGTTGACGGACACCGGGGAGCTGTTTTTT. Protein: CASSYQGLTDTGELFF.

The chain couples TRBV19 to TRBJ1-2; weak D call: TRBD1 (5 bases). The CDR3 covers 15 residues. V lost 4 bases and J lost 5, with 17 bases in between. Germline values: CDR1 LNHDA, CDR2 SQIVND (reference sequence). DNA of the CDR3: TGTGCCAGTAGTACCCCAACGGGACTAACTTATGGCTACACCTTC. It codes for CASSTPTGLTYGYTF. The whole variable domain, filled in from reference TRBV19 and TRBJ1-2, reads DGGITQSPKYLFRKEGQNVTLSCEQNLNHDAMYWYRQDPGQGLRLIYYSQIVNDFQKGDIAEGYSVSREKKESFPLTVTSAQKNPTAFYLCASSTPTGLTYGYTFGSGTRLTVV.

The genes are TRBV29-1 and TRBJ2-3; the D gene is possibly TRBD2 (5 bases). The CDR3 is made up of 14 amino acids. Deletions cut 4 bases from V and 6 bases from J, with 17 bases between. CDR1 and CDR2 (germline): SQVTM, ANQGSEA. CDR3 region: CSVGTPGLRDTQYF. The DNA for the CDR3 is TGCAGCGTTGGGACTCCGGGTTTACGGGATACGCAGTATTTT.

This chain's CDR3 is CASSLRGPFSLSSGNTIYF. The CDR3 DNA reads as TGTGCCAGCAGTTTAAGGGGCCCTTTTTCCCTGAGCTCTGGAAACACCATATATTTT. The V gene is TRBV28, the J gene TRBJ1-3; D perhaps matches TRBD1 (5 bases). Germline V gene sequence: CDR1 MDHEN, CDR2 SYDVKM. V dropped 2 bases and J dropped 0 bases, with 20 bases sitting between them. This CDR3 has 19 amino acids.

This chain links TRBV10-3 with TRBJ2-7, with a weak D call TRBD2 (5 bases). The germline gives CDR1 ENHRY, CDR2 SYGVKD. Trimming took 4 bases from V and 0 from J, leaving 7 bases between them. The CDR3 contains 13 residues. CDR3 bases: TGTGCCATCAGTGTTGGGAGCTCCTACGAGCAGTACTTC. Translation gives CAISVGSSYEQYF.

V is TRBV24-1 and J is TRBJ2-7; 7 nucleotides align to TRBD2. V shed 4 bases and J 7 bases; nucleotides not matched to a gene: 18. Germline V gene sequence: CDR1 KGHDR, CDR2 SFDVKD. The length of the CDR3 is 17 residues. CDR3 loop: CATSDSTSGTSTWEQYV. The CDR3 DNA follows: TGTGCCACCAGTGACTCCACCAGCGGGACCAGCACTTGGGAGCAGTACGTC.

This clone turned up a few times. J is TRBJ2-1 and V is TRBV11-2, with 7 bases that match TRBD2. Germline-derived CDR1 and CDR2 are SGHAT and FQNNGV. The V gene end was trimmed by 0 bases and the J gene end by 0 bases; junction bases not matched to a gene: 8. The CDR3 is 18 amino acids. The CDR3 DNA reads TGTGCCAGCAGCTTAGATGGGCTAGCGGCAACCTCCTACAATGAGCAGTTCTTC. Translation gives CASSLDGLAATSYNEQFF.

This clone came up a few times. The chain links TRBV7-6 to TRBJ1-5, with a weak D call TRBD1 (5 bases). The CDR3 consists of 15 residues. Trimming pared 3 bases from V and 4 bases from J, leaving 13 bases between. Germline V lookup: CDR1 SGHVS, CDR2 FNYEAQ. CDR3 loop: CASSLETARNQPQHF. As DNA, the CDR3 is TGTGCCAGCAGCTTGGAGACAGCACGGAATCAGCCCCAGCATTTT. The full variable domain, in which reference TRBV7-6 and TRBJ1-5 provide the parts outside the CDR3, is GAGVSQSPRYKVTKRGQDVALRCDPISGHVSLYWYRQALGQGPEFLTYFNYEAQQDKSGLPNDRFSAERPEGSISTLTIQRTEQRDSAMYRCASSLETARNQPQHFGDGTRLSIL.

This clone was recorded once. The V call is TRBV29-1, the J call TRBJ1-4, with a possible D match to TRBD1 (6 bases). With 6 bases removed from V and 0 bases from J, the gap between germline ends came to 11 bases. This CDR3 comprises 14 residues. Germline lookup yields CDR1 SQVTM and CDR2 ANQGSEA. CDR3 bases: TGCAGCGTCGTACAGGGCCCAACTAATGAAAAACTGTTTTTT. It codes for CSVVQGPTNEKLFF. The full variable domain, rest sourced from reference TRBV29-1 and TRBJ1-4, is SAVISQKPSRDICQRGTSLTIQCQVDSQVTMMFWYRQQPGQSLTLIATANQGSEATYESGFVIDKFPISRPNLTFSTLTVSNMSPEDSSIYLCSVVQGPTNEKLFFGSGTQLSVL.

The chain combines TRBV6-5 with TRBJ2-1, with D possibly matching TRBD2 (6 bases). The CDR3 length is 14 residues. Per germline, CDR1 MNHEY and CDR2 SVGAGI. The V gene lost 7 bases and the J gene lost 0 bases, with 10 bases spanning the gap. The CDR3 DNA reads TGTGCCAGCAAGCGGGCCGGCTCCTACAATGAGCAGTTCTTC. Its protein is CASKRAGSYNEQFF.

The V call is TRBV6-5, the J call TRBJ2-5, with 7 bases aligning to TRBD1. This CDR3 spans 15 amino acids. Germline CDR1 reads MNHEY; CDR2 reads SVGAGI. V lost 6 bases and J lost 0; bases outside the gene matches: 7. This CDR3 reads CASRQGQSYQETQYF. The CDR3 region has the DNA TGTGCCAGCAGGCAGGGACAGTCTTACCAAGAGACCCAGTACTTC.

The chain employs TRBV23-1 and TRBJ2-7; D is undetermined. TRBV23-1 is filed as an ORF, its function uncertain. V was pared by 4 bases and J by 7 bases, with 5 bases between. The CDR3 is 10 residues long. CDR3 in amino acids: CASSPEEQYV. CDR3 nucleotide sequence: TGCGCCAGCAGTCCGGAGGAGCAGTACGTC.

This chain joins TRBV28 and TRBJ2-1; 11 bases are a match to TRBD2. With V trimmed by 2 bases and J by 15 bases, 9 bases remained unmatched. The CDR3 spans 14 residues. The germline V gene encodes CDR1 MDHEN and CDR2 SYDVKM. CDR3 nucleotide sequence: TGTGCCAGCAGTTTAGGGCGTCTAGCGGGAGGTCTGTTCTTC. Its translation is CASSLGRLAGGLFF.

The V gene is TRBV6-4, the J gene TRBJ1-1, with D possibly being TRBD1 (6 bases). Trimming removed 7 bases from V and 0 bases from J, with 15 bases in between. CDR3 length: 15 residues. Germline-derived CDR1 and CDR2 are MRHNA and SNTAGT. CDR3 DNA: TGTGCCAGCAAGAAAGAAGGACAGCTGAACACTGAAGCTTTCTTT. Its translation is CASKKEGQLNTEAFF.

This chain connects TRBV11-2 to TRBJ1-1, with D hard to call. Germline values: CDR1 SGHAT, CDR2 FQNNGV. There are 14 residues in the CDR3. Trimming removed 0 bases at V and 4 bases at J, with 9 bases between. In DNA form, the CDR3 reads TGTGCCAGCAGCTTAGACTCCTACGTCACTGAAGCTTTCTTT. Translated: CASSLDSYVTEAFF.

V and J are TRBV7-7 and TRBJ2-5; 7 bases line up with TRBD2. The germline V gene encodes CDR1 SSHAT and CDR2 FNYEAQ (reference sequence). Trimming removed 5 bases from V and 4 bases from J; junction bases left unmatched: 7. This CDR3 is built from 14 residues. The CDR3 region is CASSVGVAGETQYF. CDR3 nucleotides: TGTGCCAGCAGCGTGGGGGTAGCGGGAGAGACCCAGTACTTC.

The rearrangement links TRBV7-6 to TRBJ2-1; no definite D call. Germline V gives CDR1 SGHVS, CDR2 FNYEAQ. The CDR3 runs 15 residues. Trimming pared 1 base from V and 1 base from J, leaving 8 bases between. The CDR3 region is CASSLDASSYNEQFF. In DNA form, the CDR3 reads TGTGCCAGCAGCTTAGATGCTAGTTCCTACAATGAGCAGTTCTTC.

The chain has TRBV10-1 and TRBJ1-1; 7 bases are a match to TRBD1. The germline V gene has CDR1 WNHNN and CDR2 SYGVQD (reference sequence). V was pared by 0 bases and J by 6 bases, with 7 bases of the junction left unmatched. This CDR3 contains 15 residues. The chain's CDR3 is CASSESRLTGAEAFF. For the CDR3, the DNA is TGCGCCAGCAGTGAGTCGAGGCTAACAGGGGCTGAAGCTTTCTTT.

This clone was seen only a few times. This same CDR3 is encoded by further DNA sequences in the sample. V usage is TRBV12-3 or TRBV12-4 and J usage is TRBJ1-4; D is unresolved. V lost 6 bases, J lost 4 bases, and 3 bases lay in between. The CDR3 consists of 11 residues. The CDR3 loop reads CASSHNEKLFF. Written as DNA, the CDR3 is TGTGCCAGCAGCCATAATGAAAAACTGTTTTTT.

This CDR3 is CAWTGVNSNQPQHF. The CDR3 DNA reads as TGTGCCTGGACAGGGGTCAATAGCAATCAGCCCCAGCATTTT. The gene calls are TRBV30 and TRBJ1-5; D is possibly TRBD1 (6 bases). Germline V lookup: CDR1 GTSNPN, CDR2 SVGIG (reference sequence). This CDR3 comprises 14 residues. The V gene lost 4 bases and the J gene lost 0 bases, with 10 bases spanning the gap.

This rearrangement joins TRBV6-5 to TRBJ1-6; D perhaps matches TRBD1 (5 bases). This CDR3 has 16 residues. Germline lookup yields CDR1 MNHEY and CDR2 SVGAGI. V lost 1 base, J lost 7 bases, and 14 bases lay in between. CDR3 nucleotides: TGTGCCAGCAGTTACTTGACAGAAGGAGCCAATTCACCCCTCCACTTT. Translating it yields CASSYLTEGANSPLHF.

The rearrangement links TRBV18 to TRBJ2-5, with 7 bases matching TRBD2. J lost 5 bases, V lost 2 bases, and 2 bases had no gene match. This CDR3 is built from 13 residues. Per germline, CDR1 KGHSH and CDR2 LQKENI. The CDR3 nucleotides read TGTGCCAGCTCACCAGGGACTATGGAGACCCAGTACTTC. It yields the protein CASSPGTMETQYF. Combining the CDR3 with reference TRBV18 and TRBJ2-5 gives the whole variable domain NAGVMQNPRHLVRRRGQEARLRCSPMKGHSHVYWYRQLPEEGLKFMVYLQKENIIDESGMPKERFSAEFPKEGPSILRIQQVVRGDSAAYFCASSPGTMETQYFGPGTRLLVL.

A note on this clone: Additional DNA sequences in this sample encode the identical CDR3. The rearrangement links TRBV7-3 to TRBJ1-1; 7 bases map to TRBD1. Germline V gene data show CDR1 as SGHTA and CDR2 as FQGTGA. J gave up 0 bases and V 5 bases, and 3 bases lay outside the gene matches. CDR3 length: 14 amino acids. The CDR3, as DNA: TGTGCCAGCAGCCTAGGGGGCCTGAACACTGAAGCTTTCTTT. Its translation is CASSLGGLNTEAFF.

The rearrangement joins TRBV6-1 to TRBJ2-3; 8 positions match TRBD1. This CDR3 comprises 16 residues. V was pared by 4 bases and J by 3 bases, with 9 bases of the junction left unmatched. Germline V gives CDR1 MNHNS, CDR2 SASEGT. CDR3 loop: CASSGDRGLGTDTQYF. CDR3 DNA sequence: TGTGCCAGCAGTGGCGACAGGGGTCTGGGGACAGATACGCAGTATTTT.

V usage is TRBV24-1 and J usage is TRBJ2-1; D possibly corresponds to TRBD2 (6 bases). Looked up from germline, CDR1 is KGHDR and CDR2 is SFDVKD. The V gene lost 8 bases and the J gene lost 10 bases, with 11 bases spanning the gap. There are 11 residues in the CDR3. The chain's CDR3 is CATTAGPEQFF. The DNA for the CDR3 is TGTGCCACCACGGCGGGACCCGAGCAGTTCTTC.

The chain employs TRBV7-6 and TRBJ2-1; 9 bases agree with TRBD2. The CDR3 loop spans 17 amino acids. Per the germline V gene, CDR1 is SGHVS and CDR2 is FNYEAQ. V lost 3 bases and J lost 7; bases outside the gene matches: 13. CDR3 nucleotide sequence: TGTGCCAGCAGCTTGGTCCCTAGCGGGATGGGACTGAATGAGCAGTTCTTC. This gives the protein CASSLVPSGMGLNEQFF.